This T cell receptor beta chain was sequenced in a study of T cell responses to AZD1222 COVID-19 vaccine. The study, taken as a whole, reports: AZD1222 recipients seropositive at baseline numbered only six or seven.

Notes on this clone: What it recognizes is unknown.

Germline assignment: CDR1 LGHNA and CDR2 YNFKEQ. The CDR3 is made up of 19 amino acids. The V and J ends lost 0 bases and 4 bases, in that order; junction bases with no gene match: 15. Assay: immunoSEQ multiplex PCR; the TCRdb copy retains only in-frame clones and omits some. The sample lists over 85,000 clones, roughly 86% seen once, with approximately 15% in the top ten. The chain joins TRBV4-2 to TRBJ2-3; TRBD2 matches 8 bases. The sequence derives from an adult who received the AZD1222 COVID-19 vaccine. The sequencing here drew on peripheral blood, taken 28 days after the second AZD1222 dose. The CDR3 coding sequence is TGTGCCAGCAGCCAAGACCCCGGGGGGGACGGACGTGTTTCAGATACGCAGTATTTT. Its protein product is CASSQDPGGDGRVSDTQYF.